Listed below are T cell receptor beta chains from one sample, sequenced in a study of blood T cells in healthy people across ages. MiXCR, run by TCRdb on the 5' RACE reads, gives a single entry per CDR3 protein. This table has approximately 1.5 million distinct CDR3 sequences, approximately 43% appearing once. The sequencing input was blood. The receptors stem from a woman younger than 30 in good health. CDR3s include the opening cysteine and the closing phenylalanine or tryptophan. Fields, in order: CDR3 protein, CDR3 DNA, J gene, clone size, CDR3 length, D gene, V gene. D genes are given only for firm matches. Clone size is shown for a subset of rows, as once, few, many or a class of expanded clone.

cdr3_aa: CASRIAGGTQYF
cdr3_nt: TGTGCCAGCAGGATAGCGGGTGGAACCCAGTACTTC
j_call: TRBJ2-5
clone_size: few
cdr3_length: 12
d_call: TRBD2
v_call: TRBV12-3/TRBV12-4

cdr3_aa: CASSPSWGAGGYTF
cdr3_nt: TGTGCCAGCAGCCCTTCGTGGGGGGCCGGCGGCTACACCTTC
j_call: TRBJ1-2
clone_size: few
cdr3_length: 14
d_call: .
v_call: TRBV7-2

cdr3_aa: CASSSYDRMNTEAFF
cdr3_nt: TGCGCCAGCAGCTCATATGACAGGATGAACACTGAAGCTTTCTTT
j_call: TRBJ1-1
clone_size: .
cdr3_length: 15
d_call: .
v_call: TRBV5-1

cdr3_aa: CATSDTGHSGGYTF
cdr3_nt: TGTGCCACCAGTGATACCGGACACAGCGGGGGCTACACCTTC
j_call: TRBJ1-2
clone_size: few
cdr3_length: 14
d_call: .
v_call: TRBV24-1

cdr3_aa: CASRETSYEQFF
cdr3_nt: TGTGCCTCCCGGGAGACCTCCTACGAGCAGTTCTTC
j_call: TRBJ2-1
clone_size: .
cdr3_length: 12
d_call: .
v_call: TRBV6-5

cdr3_aa: CAISTTTSGSSHEQFF
cdr3_nt: TGTGCCATCAGTACTACAACTAGCGGGAGCTCCCATGAGCAGTTCTTC
j_call: TRBJ2-1
clone_size: once
cdr3_length: 16
d_call: TRBD2
v_call: TRBV10-3

cdr3_aa: CASRSVGLAAQTQYF
cdr3_nt: TGTGCCAGCAGAAGCGTGGGACTAGCGGCCCAGACCCAGTACTTC
j_call: TRBJ2-5
clone_size: .
cdr3_length: 15
d_call: TRBD2
v_call: TRBV6-1

cdr3_aa: CASSAPSLHEQFF
cdr3_nt: TGTGCCAGCAGCGCCCCTAGCTTACATGAGCAGTTCTTC
j_call: TRBJ2-1
clone_size: few
cdr3_length: 13
d_call: .
v_call: TRBV9

cdr3_aa: CASSVLGVPNEQFF
cdr3_nt: TGTGCCAGCAGCGTATTAGGGGTTCCGAATGAGCAGTTCTTC
j_call: TRBJ2-1
clone_size: few
cdr3_length: 14
d_call: .
v_call: TRBV9

cdr3_aa: CSVGPGLAGEETQYF
cdr3_nt: TGCAGCGTTGGTCCGGGACTAGCGGGGGAAGAGACCCAGTACTTC
j_call: TRBJ2-5
clone_size: .
cdr3_length: 15
d_call: TRBD2
v_call: TRBV29-1

cdr3_aa: CASSQGVQNEKLFF
cdr3_nt: TGCGCCAGCAGCCAGGGCGTCCAGAATGAAAAACTGTTTTTT
j_call: TRBJ1-4
clone_size: few
cdr3_length: 14
d_call: .
v_call: TRBV4-3

cdr3_aa: CASSTDRASYGYTF
cdr3_nt: TGTGCCAGCAGCACGGACAGGGCAAGCTATGGCTACACCTTC
j_call: TRBJ1-2
clone_size: .
cdr3_length: 14
d_call: TRBD1
v_call: TRBV5-5

cdr3_aa: CTSSTASTDTQYF
cdr3_nt: TGTACCAGCAGTACAGCGAGCACAGATACGCAGTATTTT
j_call: TRBJ2-3
clone_size: .
cdr3_length: 13
d_call: .
v_call: TRBV2

cdr3_aa: CASSATVSTDTQYF
cdr3_nt: TGTGCCAGCAGCGCAACCGTAAGCACAGATACGCAGTATTTT
j_call: TRBJ2-3
clone_size: .
cdr3_length: 14
d_call: .
v_call: TRBV7-2

cdr3_aa: CASSPEGFDDEQFF
cdr3_nt: TGTGCCAGCTCACCCGAGGGTTTTGACGATGAGCAGTTCTTC
j_call: TRBJ2-1
clone_size: .
cdr3_length: 14
d_call: .
v_call: TRBV18

cdr3_aa: CASISRGHTEAFF
cdr3_nt: TGTGCCAGCATCAGCAGGGGTCACACTGAAGCTTTCTTT
j_call: TRBJ1-1
clone_size: .
cdr3_length: 13
d_call: .
v_call: TRBV5-4

cdr3_aa: CASSRSGRGNEQFF
cdr3_nt: TGTGCCAGCAGTAGAAGCGGGAGGGGCAATGAGCAGTTCTTC
j_call: TRBJ2-1
clone_size: .
cdr3_length: 14
d_call: TRBD2
v_call: TRBV19

cdr3_aa: CASSLEPSGIVWEETQYF
cdr3_nt: TGTGCCAGCAGTTTAGAACCTAGCGGGATTGTATGGGAAGAGACCCAGTACTTC
j_call: TRBJ2-5
clone_size: .
cdr3_length: 18
d_call: TRBD2
v_call: TRBV28

cdr3_aa: CASSYMGEGYTF
cdr3_nt: TGTGCCAGCAGTTACATGGGTGAAGGCTACACCTTC
j_call: TRBJ1-2
clone_size: .
cdr3_length: 12
d_call: .
v_call: TRBV6-5

cdr3_aa: CATSRDRTSTYSYEQYF
cdr3_nt: TGTGCCACCAGCAGAGACAGGACTAGCACATACTCCTACGAGCAGTACTTC
j_call: TRBJ2-7
clone_size: few
cdr3_length: 17
d_call: TRBD2
v_call: TRBV15

cdr3_aa: CASSQNGTNSPLHF
cdr3_nt: TGTGCCAGCAGCCAAAACGGGACAAATTCACCCCTCCACTTT
j_call: TRBJ1-6
clone_size: few
cdr3_length: 14
d_call: .
v_call: TRBV4-2